The rows below give T cell receptor beta chains drawn from one sample of a study of cytomegalovirus exposure and HLA in healthy donors. The table came from immunoSEQ multiplex PCR; TCRdb's copy has only in-frame clones and leaves some out. The sample carries 150,000 or so clones, 80% to 85% recorded once. The sample consisted of PBMCs. The receptors shown here come from a boy between 2 and 15 years old in good health and CMV-seronegative. CDR3s include the opening cysteine and the closing phenylalanine or tryptophan. The D gene is left open where the match is weak. Clone size is stated in some rows and not others, as once, few, many or a class when expanded.

j_gene	v_gene	d_gene	abundance	CDR3nt	CDR3aa
TRBJ1-2	TRBV25-1	NA	NA	TGTGCCAGCAGCCTCGGCCCTCGGGGTTACGGCTACACCTTC	CASSLGPRGYGYTF
TRBJ2-1	TRBV11-2	TRBD1	NA	TGTGCCAGCAGCCCGGGACAGGGACCCTACAATGAGCAGTTCTTC	CASSPGQGPYNEQFF
TRBJ2-3	TRBV27	TRBD2	NA	TGTGCCAGCAGTCTATCGACTAGCGGGAGTGATACGCAGTATTTT	CASSLSTSGSDTQYF
TRBJ2-3	TRBV25-1	NA	NA	TGTGCCAGCAGTGTCCCGGGACTCTACACAGATACGCAGTATTTT	CASSVPGLYTDTQYF
TRBJ2-1	TRBV18	TRBD2	NA	TGTGCCAGCTCACCAAGTATTACTAGCGGGAGGGAGTATGAGCAGTTCTTC	CASSPSITSGREYEQFF
TRBJ2-6	TRBV29-1	NA	NA	TGCAGCGCAGGGCCAGGGGCCAACGTCCTGACTTTC	CSAGPGANVLTF
TRBJ1-4	TRBV14	TRBD1	NA	TGTGCCAGCAGCCAACCGACAGGGGCGGATGAAAAACTGTTTTTT	CASSQPTGADEKLFF
TRBJ1-1	TRBV5-1	NA	NA	TGCGCCAGCAGCTTGGAGGGAGTTCAACCTTTCTTT	CASSLEGVQPFF
TRBJ2-2	TRBV13	NA	NA	TGTGCCAGCAGCCCAAACACCGGGGAGCTGTTTTTT	CASSPNTGELFF
TRBJ2-3	TRBV13	TRBD2	NA	TGTGCCAGCAGCTTAGCGGCTAGCGGGAGGGCCCTAGATACGCAGTATTTT	CASSLAASGRALDTQYF
TRBJ2-3	TRBV19	TRBD2	once	TGTGCCAGTAGCATCAGCGGGAACACAGATACGCAGTATTTT	CASSISGNTDTQYF
TRBJ1-4	TRBV9	TRBD1	NA	TGTGCCAGCAGTAGAAACTTGGACAGGGAAGAAAAACTGTTTTTT	CASSRNLDREEKLFF
TRBJ2-5	TRBV2	TRBD2	NA	TGTGCCAGCAGTGATCGGTCAGGCGGGAGAGAGACCCAGTACTTC	CASSDRSGGRETQYF
TRBJ2-7	TRBV9	TRBD2	NA	TGTGCCAGCAGCCCCTTTGCGGGAGTCCACGAGCAGTACTTC	CASSPFAGVHEQYF
TRBJ1-4	TRBV4-1	NA	few	TGCGCCAGCACCCTAGCGAACGCACGAGAAAAACTGTTTTTT	CASTLANAREKLFF
TRBJ1-2	TRBV7-9	NA	NA	TGTGCCAGCAGCTTAGGTGGGCCCTATGGCTACACCTTC	CASSLGGPYGYTF